A selection of T cell receptor beta chains follows, all from one sample in a study of blood T cell repertoires in COVID-19. Assay: immunoSEQ multiplex PCR; the TCRdb copy retains only in-frame clones and omits some. The profile covers around 150,000 clones, with 80% to 90% appearing a single time and 4.3% taken by the ten largest. Sequences were obtained from peripheral blood. The receptors here all came from a woman in her thirties or forties with acute or convalescent COVID-19. Each CDR3 is given without its conserved first and last residue. Each record gives: V gene, CDR3 protein.

v_gene: TRBV27; CDR3aa: ASSSLQLRGYGYT
v_gene: TRBV18; CDR3aa: ASSQSFSADSNTGELF
v_gene: TRBV9; CDR3aa: ASSDGTLRFGETQY
v_gene: TRBV5-6; CDR3aa: ASSLRGRAMETQY
v_gene: TRBV4-3; CDR3aa: ASSQYQAYEQY
v_gene: TRBV6-4; CDR3aa: ASSDPTDSYGYT
v_gene: TRBV9; CDR3aa: ASSLGTGGFYEQY
v_gene: TRBV27; CDR3aa: ASGGTRWDEQF
v_gene: TRBV6-6; CDR3aa: ASSQQGTYEQY
v_gene: TRBV4-3; CDR3aa: ASSLRGVYNEQF
v_gene: TRBV7-3; CDR3aa: ASSHTSGGSSYNEQF
v_gene: TRBV28; CDR3aa: ASSLGQNLYGYT
v_gene: TRBV7-2; CDR3aa: ASSLGGLSNQPQH
v_gene: TRBV19; CDR3aa: ASRPASGVNTGELF
v_gene: TRBV7-2; CDR3aa: ASSLAVIQGASYGYT
v_gene: TRBV21-1; CDR3aa: ASSRERAGKNTEAF
v_gene: TRBV5-1; CDR3aa: ASSSPFWGEGGELF
v_gene: TRBV30; CDR3aa: AWEGQPNTEAF
v_gene: TRBV5-6; CDR3aa: ASSLGTGGAF
v_gene: TRBV19; CDR3aa: ASSINGPTFYGYT
v_gene: TRBV4-3; CDR3aa: ASSQKLGQSQNS
v_gene: TRBV7-2; CDR3aa: ASSLGGEIGELF
v_gene: TRBV25-1; CDR3aa: ASSVGTSGSETQY
v_gene: TRBV7-4; CDR3aa: ASSLEGLTGTDTQY
v_gene: TRBV1; CDR3aa: TSSQDEATLRTNEKLF
v_gene: TRBV7-2; CDR3aa: ASSLEGLAGGYEQY
v_gene: TRBV10-3; CDR3aa: AISDPTTGTGGSNYGYT
v_gene: TRBV19; CDR3aa: ASSVDRGRVNTEAF